The sequence of this TCR beta chain was determined in a study of CD8+ T cells in alopecia areata. Treatment defined: oral pan-JAK inhibitor, 5-10 mg twice daily. CDR1 SQVTM and CDR2 ANQGSEA come from the germline V gene. CDR3 length: 12 residues. Losses at the gene ends were 5 bases for V and 5 bases for J; bases not matched to a gene: 6. RNA extraction and reverse transcription yielded cDNA as sequencing template. Produced via immunoSEQ multiplex PCR; TCRdb's table is partial and in-frame only. Here the sample spans some 190,000 clones, approximately 51% being singletons. The rearrangement links TRBV29-1 to TRBJ2-7, with 7 bases identical to TRBD1. The clonotype was recovered from a human donor with alopecia areata. The starting material was CD8+ T cells sorted from blood, obtained around week 54, from a patient treated with tofacitinib. The CDR3 sequence is CSVSGTANEQYF. In DNA form, the CDR3 reads TGCAGCGTTTCCGGGACAGCGAACGAGCAGTACTTC.